These T cell receptor beta chains were read from a single sample in a study of T-cell reconstitution after alpha-beta-depleted transplantation in children. TCRdb used MiXCR to reprocess the PCR reads, holding one entry per CDR3 protein. Among 350,000 to 450,000 distinct CDR3 sequences, about an eighth were seen once, and the ten largest hold 3.5% to 4.5%. The material was PBMCs, obtained from the stem cell graft. Receptor source: a human donor who donated a stem cell graft to a child with Fanconi anemia. Each CDR3 is given with its conserved first and last residue. The D gene is left open where the match is weak. Clone size appears in some rows only: once, few, many, or a class for an expanded clone.

size,V,J,D,CDR3,DNA
few,TRBV5-6,TRBJ2-7,-,CASGFEEQYF,TGTGCCAGCGGTTTCGAAGAGCAGTACTTC
many,TRBV19,TRBJ1-5,-,CATKPRGGNQPQHF,TGTGCCACCAAACCCAGGGGCGGAAATCAGCCCCAGCATTTT
-,TRBV19,TRBJ1-1,-,CASSSWVSEDPNTEAFF,TGTGCCAGTAGTTCTTGGGTCTCCGAGGATCCGAACACTGAAGCTTTCTTT
-,TRBV12-3/TRBV12-4,TRBJ1-1,-,CASSKGWIDTEAFF,TGTGCCAGCAGTAAAGGGTGGATAGACACTGAAGCTTTCTTT
few,TRBV20-1,TRBJ2-2,-,CSARDRETGELFF,TGCAGTGCCAGAGACAGAGAGACCGGGGAGCTGTTTTTT
-,TRBV5-6,TRBJ2-2,-,CASSGGRELFF,TGTGCCAGCAGCGGGGGGCGGGAGCTGTTTTTT
many,TRBV7-9,TRBJ2-1,TRBD2,CASSLDPSGGRFF,TGTGCCAGCAGCTTAGATCCTTCGGGGGGACGGTTCTTC
few,TRBV6-5,TRBJ2-4,TRBD1,CASSSTGTGYLPSKNIQYF,TGTGCCAGCAGTTCCACCGGGACAGGTTATCTCCCGTCCAAAAACATTCAGTACTTC
-,TRBV29-1,TRBJ2-7,-,CSAWDNSYEQYF,TGCAGCGCTTGGGACAACTCCTACGAGCAGTACTTC
few,TRBV28,TRBJ1-2,-,CASGGPNYGYTF,TGTGCCAGCGGGGGACCAAACTATGGCTACACCTTC
few,TRBV29-1,TRBJ1-1,-,CSVETGTNTEAFF,TGCAGCGTTGAAACAGGAACGAACACTGAAGCTTTCTTT
few,TRBV13,TRBJ2-1,TRBD2,CASSWAGIGGATYNEQFF,TGTGCCAGCAGCTGGGCGGGGATCGGGGGGGCTACCTACAATGAGCAGTTCTTC
-,TRBV20-1,TRBJ1-2,-,CSPHPRTHGYTF,TGCAGTCCGCACCCGCGGACACATGGCTACACCTTC
many,TRBV5-1,TRBJ1-6,-,CASSFWGDNSPLHF,TGCGCCAGCAGCTTTTGGGGAGATAATTCACCCCTCCACTTT
many,TRBV4-1,TRBJ2-4,-,CASSQESQGGNIQYF,TGCGCCAGCAGCCAAGAATCTCAGGGGGGGAACATTCAGTACTTC
few,TRBV20-1,TRBJ2-7,TRBD1,CSATGQGGHEQYF,TGCAGTGCTACGGGACAGGGGGGCCACGAGCAGTACTTC
few,TRBV6-5,TRBJ2-2,TRBD1,CASSYLVGQGDGELFF,TGTGCCAGCAGTTACCTCGTGGGACAGGGTGACGGGGAGCTGTTTTTT
few,TRBV7-8,TRBJ2-3,-,CASSSRDGESTDTQYF,TGTGCCAGCAGCAGCCGGGACGGCGAGTCCACAGATACGCAGTATTTT
many,TRBV4-3,TRBJ1-1,-,CASSQVWGTEAFF,TGCGCCAGCAGCCAAGTATGGGGGACTGAAGCTTTCTTT